These 15 T cell receptor beta chains originate from one sample sequenced in a study of preoperative IRX-2 immunotherapy in early breast cancer. Treatment defined: preoperative locoregional IRX-2 cytokine immunotherapy. Sequencing used immunoSEQ multiplex PCR; TCRdb keeps in-frame clones, though not all of them. In the table there are roughly 45,000 clones, about 95% of which are singletons. Specimen: tumor tissue, collected after IRX-2 immunotherapy. Receptor source: a human donor with breast cancer.

This chain uses TRBV2 with TRBJ1-3; D is possibly TRBD1 (5 bases). The CDR3 extends over 17 amino acids. V lost 1 base to trimming and J lost 0 bases, with 13 bases between them. Germline assignment: CDR1 SNHLY and CDR2 FYNNEI. CDR3 bases: TGTGCCAGCAGTGAAGACAGGAACAGCGTCTCTGGAAACACCATATATTTT. Its translation is CASSEDRNSVSGNTIYF.

V is TRBV19 and J is TRBJ2-7; the match to TRBD1 covers 8 bases. V shed 3 bases and J 5 bases; nucleotides not matched to a gene: 6. The germline CDR1 and CDR2 sequences are LNHDA and SQIVND (reference sequence). CDR3 size: 14 residues. The CDR3, as DNA: TGTGCCAGTAGTATTTGGACAGGGTCCCACGAGCAGTACTTC. Encoded protein: CASSIWTGSHEQYF. The full variable domain, with the rest looked up from reference TRBV19 and TRBJ2-7, is DGGITQSPKYLFRKEGQNVTLSCEQNLNHDAMYWYRQDPGQGLRLIYYSQIVNDFQKGDIAEGYSVSREKKESFPLTVTSAQKNPTAFYLCASSIWTGSHEQYFGPGTRLTVT.

This clone appeared once. This sequence joins TRBV7-8 and TRBJ1-4, with 8 bases aligning to TRBD1. The CDR3 spans 19 residues. Germline V gives CDR1 SGHVS, CDR2 FQNEAQ. With V trimmed by 1 base and J by 0 bases, 10 bases remained unmatched. The CDR3 DNA reads TGTGCCAGCAGCTTAGTGGCAGGGGGCGAACCCGCAACTAATGAAAAACTGTTTTTT. Amino acid sequence: CASSLVAGGEPATNEKLFF.

The chain couples TRBV7-9 to TRBJ1-5; 7 positions agree with TRBD1. The CDR3 is 13 residues long. Losses at the gene ends were 2 bases for V and 5 bases for J; bases not matched to a gene: 0. Per germline, CDR1 SEHNR and CDR2 FQNEAQ (reference sequence). The CDR3 loop reads CASSLQGDQPQHF. The CDR3 nucleotides are TGTGCCAGCAGCTTACAGGGGGATCAGCCCCAGCATTTT. Full variable domain (missing parts from reference TRBV7-9 and TRBJ1-5): DTGVSQNPRHKITKRGQNVTFRCDPISEHNRLYWYRQTLGQGPEFLTYFQNEAQLEKSRLLSDRFSAERPKGSFSTLEIQRTEQGDSAMYLCASSLQGDQPQHFGDGTRLSIL.

V usage is TRBV28 and J usage is TRBJ1-1; 8 bases are a match to TRBD1. CDR1 is MDHEN and CDR2 is SYDVKM in the germline V gene. The CDR3 consists of 11 residues. Trimming cost V 5 bases and J 10 bases; bases outside gene matches: 3. CDR3: CASSLTGGAFF. CDR3 coding DNA: TGTGCCAGCAGTCTCACAGGGGGAGCTTTCTTT.

This sequence joins TRBV5-1 and TRBJ1-1; a possible D gene is TRBD1 (5 bases). Trimming stripped 4 bases from V and 2 bases from J, with 12 bases between. This CDR3 comprises 14 residues. Germline CDR1 SGHRS, CDR2 YFSETQ. For the CDR3, the DNA is TGCGCCAGCAGCCCCGGGACGGCAAACACTGAAGCTTTCTTT. Protein product: CASSPGTANTEAFF. Based on the CDR3 plus reference TRBV5-1 and TRBJ1-1, the full variable domain is KAGVTQTPRYLIKTRGQQVTLSCSPISGHRSVSWYQQTPGQGLQFLFEYFSETQRNKGNFPGRFSGRQFSNSRSEMNVSTLELGDSALYLCASSPGTANTEAFFGQGTRLTVV.

The chain employs TRBV11-2 and TRBJ2-1; D is unclear. The CDR3 runs 15 residues. V lost 1 base and J lost 5, with 12 bases in between. In germline, CDR1 is SGHAT, CDR2 FQNNGV. The CDR3: CASSLVGSFDNEQFF. The CDR3, as DNA: TGTGCCAGCAGCTTAGTGGGAAGCTTCGACAATGAGCAGTTCTTC.

The CDR3 nucleotides read TGTGCCAGCAGCTTAGAACGCCTTAATGAGCAGTTCTTC. It specifies CASSLERLNEQFF. J is TRBJ2-1 and V is TRBV7-2; no clear D gene. V lost 1 base and J lost 7, with 8 bases in between. The V gene's germline CDR1 is SGHTA and CDR2 FQGNSA. The CDR3 sequence is 13 residues long.

The rearrangement links TRBV6-1 to TRBJ1-4; D gene unclear. The germline V and J ends were trimmed by 4 bases and 7 bases, with 19 bases remaining between them. CDR1 MNHNS and CDR2 SASEGT come from the germline V gene. The CDR3 loop spans 16 amino acids. CDR3 in amino acids: CASSAPRTGFAEKLFF. DNA of the CDR3: TGTGCCAGCAGTGCACCCCGGACGGGTTTTGCTGAAAAACTGTTTTTT.

This sequence joins TRBV15 and TRBJ2-1; TRBD2 might be the D (6 bases). CDR3 length equals 14 residues. Germline loops: CDR1 LNHNV, CDR2 YYDKDF (reference sequence). V lost 8 bases and J lost 6, with 17 bases in between. The DNA of the CDR3 is TGTGCCACCTCCTCCGCGGGGAGGTTCAATGAGCAGTTCTTC. Translation: CATSSAGRFNEQFF.

About this clone: This sample also contains other DNA sequences that code for the same CDR3. This sequence joins TRBV18 and TRBJ1-1, with D unclear. Trimming cost V 6 bases and J 6 bases, with 14 bases left between them. CDR3 length equals 13 residues. Germline CDR1 reads KGHSH; CDR2 reads LQKENI. The CDR3: CASSVLGRSEAFF. The CDR3 DNA reads TGTGCCAGCTCGGTCCTCGGCCGCTCTGAAGCTTTCTTT.

This chain connects TRBV18 to TRBJ1-6; the D is unclear. Germline-derived CDR1 and CDR2 are KGHSH and LQKENI. V lost 1 base and J lost 8, with 9 bases in between. This CDR3 has 14 residues. The CDR3 DNA is TGTGCCAGCTCACCACAGGGTGTGGATTCACCCCTCCACTTT. This codes for CASSPQGVDSPLHF. Based on the CDR3 plus reference TRBV18 and TRBJ1-6, the full variable domain is NAGVMQNPRHLVRRRGQEARLRCSPMKGHSHVYWYRQLPEEGLKFMVYLQKENIIDESGMPKERFSAEFPKEGPSILRIQQVVRGDSAAYFCASSPQGVDSPLHFGNGTRLTVT.

The chain recombines TRBV5-6 with TRBJ2-5; no definite D call. The J call could be wrong; TRBJ2-7 is a better fit for the DNA end. CDR1 is SGHDT and CDR2 is YYEEEE in the germline V gene. This CDR3 is built from 13 residues. For the CDR3, the DNA is TGTGCCAGCAGCCTGCCCCATCTGCGCGAGCAGTACTTC. Amino acid sequence: CASSLPHLREQYF.

The chain carries TRBV4-3 and TRBJ2-5, with 10 bases identical to TRBD2. The assigned J gene may be wrong: the sequence end matches TRBJ2-7 better. This CDR3 has 15 residues. Germline V gives CDR1 LGHNA, CDR2 YSLEER. The CDR3 spells CASSQAASGSYEQYF. The CDR3 nucleotides read TGCGCCAGCAGCCAAGCGGCTAGCGGGAGCTACGAGCAGTACTTC.

This chain connects TRBV5-5 to TRBJ1-5; D is unresolved. This CDR3 is 15 amino acids long. V lost 2 bases, J lost 1 base, and 10 bases lay in between. The germline V gene encodes CDR1 SGHKS and CDR2 YYEKEE (reference sequence). The CDR3 here is CASSFRSGSNQPQHF. Written as DNA, the CDR3 is TGTGCCAGCAGCTTTAGGAGTGGGAGCAATCAGCCCCAGCATTTT.